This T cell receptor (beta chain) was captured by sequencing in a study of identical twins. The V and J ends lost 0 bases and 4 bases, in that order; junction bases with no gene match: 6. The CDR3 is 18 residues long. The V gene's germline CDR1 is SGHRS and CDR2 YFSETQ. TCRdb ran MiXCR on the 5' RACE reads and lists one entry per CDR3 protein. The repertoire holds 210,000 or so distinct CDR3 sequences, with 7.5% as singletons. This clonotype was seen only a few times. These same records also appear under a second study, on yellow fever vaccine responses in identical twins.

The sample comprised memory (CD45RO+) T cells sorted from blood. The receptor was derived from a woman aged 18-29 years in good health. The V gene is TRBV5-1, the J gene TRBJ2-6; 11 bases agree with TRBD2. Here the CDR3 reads CASSLALAGVRGANVLTF. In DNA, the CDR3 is TGCGCCAGCAGCTTGGCACTAGCGGGGGTTAGAGGGGCCAACGTCCTGACTTTC.